The source of this T cell receptor (beta chain) is a study of siplizumab effects on memory and regulatory T cells. Note on this clone: The target antigen is unknown.

Study-wide points: Naive T cells, seemingly more diverse than memory cells, seemed major alloresponse contributors. Roughly 75-97% of proliferating CD4+ or CD8+ clones lacked a naive or memory phenotype that could be assigned. Significant reduction of alloreactive sequences traceable to unstimulated CD4+ memory cells was observed with siplizumab.

The method was immunoSEQ multiplex PCR; TCRdb's version includes in-frame clones alone and lacks a portion of them. The sample lists approximately 100,000 clones, nearly 95% occurring once. Germline V CDR1 and CDR2: SGHTS, YDEGEE. The CDR3 is made up of 15 amino acids. V lost 0 bases to trimming and J lost 6 bases; unmatched junction nucleotides: 5. This chain uses TRBV5-8 with TRBJ1-4, with 7 bases fitting TRBD1. The source material was non-Treg CD4+ T cells sorted from blood. This TCR derives from a human donor in good health. The CDR3 here is CASSLVGGGHEKLFF. The CDR3 DNA sequence: TGTGCCAGCAGCTTGGTTGGAGGGGGCCATGAAAAACTGTTTTTT. Based on the CDR3 plus reference TRBV5-8 and TRBJ1-4, the full variable domain is EAGVTQSPTHLIKTRGQQATLRCSPISGHTSVYWYQQALGLGLQFLLWYDEGEERNRGNFPPRFSGRQFPNYSSELNVNALELEDSALYLCASSLVGGGHEKLFFGSGTQLSVL.